This entry is about one T cell receptor (beta chain). Antigen unknown. The source of the sample is a study of graft-versus-host responses after intestinal transplantation. Trimming left V 7 bases short and J 0 bases short, with 10 bases between. Germline V CDR1 and CDR2: MNHEY, SMNVEV (reference sequence). The CDR3 covers 15 residues. Study-wide points: GvH clonotypes were identified within recipient marrow, with a subset emerging first in ileum or blood. Patients with graft-donor T cell macrochimerism had high graft-versus-host to host-versus-graft clonal ratios in allografts.

Assay: immunoSEQ multiplex PCR; the TCRdb copy retains only in-frame clones and omits some. Of about 130,000 clones in the sample, around nine tenths were seen once. The chain uses TRBV27 and TRBJ1-6; D ambiguous. This specimen was unstimulated CD4+ T cells sorted from spleen or lymph node cells, taken before intestinal transplant. This TCR derives from a human donor who received an intestinal transplant. The CDR3 protein is CASTPVSSYNSPLHF. The DNA of the CDR3 is TGTGCCAGCACCCCCGTGAGCTCCTATAATTCACCCCTCCACTTT.